The 31 T cell receptor beta chains below were found in one sample sequenced in a study of sequential checkpoint blockade in melanoma. Using immunoSEQ multiplex PCR, the repertoire was profiled, and TCRdb retains in-frame clones only, with some absent. This table has about 5,000 clones, approximately 30% appearing once. Described treatment: randomized to nivolumab then ipilimumab (arm A) or the reverse (arm B). The sample consisted of tumor tissue (inferred from file names), taken from a patient given nivolumab and ipilimumab in sequence. Source of these receptors: a human donor with melanoma.

This clone occurred many times. The J gene is TRBJ2-7, the V gene TRBV6-8, with TRBD2 matching over 12 bases. V lost 2 bases and J lost 0; bases outside the gene matches: 5. Germline V gene lookup returns CDR1 MNHGY and CDR2 SAAAGT. The CDR3 covers 17 residues. CDR3 region: CASSYRLAGARSYEQYF. Written as DNA, the CDR3 is TGTGCCAGCAGTTACAGACTAGCGGGGGCTCGCTCCTACGAGCAGTACTTC.

The chain combines TRBV30 with TRBJ1-1; D might be TRBD1 (6 bases). V was pared by 1 base and J by 1 base, with 7 bases between. The germline gives CDR1 GTSNPN, CDR2 SVGIG (reference sequence). The CDR3 contains 13 residues. As DNA, the CDR3 is TGTGCCTGGAGTGCCAGGGGGAACACTGAAGCTTTCTTT. Protein sequence: CAWSARGNTEAFF.

This chain joins TRBV29-1 and TRBJ2-3; TRBD2 aligns across 11 bases. This CDR3 has 14 amino acids. Germline V gene sequence: CDR1 SQVTM, CDR2 ANQGSEA. With V trimmed by 4 bases and J by 4 bases, 4 bases remained unmatched. In nucleotides, the CDR3 is TGCAGCGTTGTAAATAGCGGGAGGGCAGATACGCAGTATTTT. Its protein product is CSVVNSGRADTQYF.

This clone appeared many times. The CDR3 here is CASSIPSPNEQFF. The DNA of the CDR3 is TGTGCCAGCAGCATTCCGTCCCCCAATGAGCAGTTCTTC. The rearrangement links TRBV7-1 to TRBJ2-1, with D uncertain. TRBV7-1 qualifies as an ORF whose function is uncertain. CDR3 length equals 13 residues. Trimming removed 5 bases at V and 6 bases at J, with 11 bases between.

In this sample, this clone turned up once. The chain is built from TRBV5-1 and TRBJ1-5, with D tentatively TRBD1 (6 bases). Trimming removed 3 bases at V and 7 bases at J, with 17 bases between. CDR1 SGHRS and CDR2 YFSETQ come from the germline V gene. The CDR3 contains 15 residues. CDR3 loop: CASSWGQVRGQPQHF. CDR3 nucleotide sequence: TGCGCCAGCAGCTGGGGGCAGGTCAGGGGCCAGCCCCAGCATTTT.

In its sample, this clone was seen a few times. The read comes to an end 1 residue before the CDR3 does, leaving the germline J gene to fill in the end. The chain recombines TRBV10-3 with TRBJ2-7, with 10 bases lining up with TRBD2. From germline, CDR1 is ENHRY and CDR2 SYGVKD. The CDR3 length is 15 residues. The J segment lost 2 bases and the V segment lost 2 bases, leaving 3 bases of the junction unmatched. The CDR3 bases that were read are TGTGCCATCAGTGAGCGGACTAGCGGCGCCTACGAGCAGTAC. Its protein product is CAISERTSGAYEQY. The complete CDR3 protein is CAISERTSGAYEQYF.

This clone was counted at least ten times. The chain couples TRBV11-3 to TRBJ2-7; a possible D gene is TRBD1 (5 bases). The CDR3 length is 14 residues. Between the trimmed V and J ends, which lost 2 bases and 4 bases, there was a span of 12 bases. Germline lookup yields CDR1 SGHNT and CDR2 YENEEA. Here the CDR3 reads CASSLFPGWYEQYF. The CDR3 coding sequence is TGTGCCAGCAGCTTATTTCCAGGGTGGTACGAGCAGTACTTC.

This chain connects TRBV6-8 to TRBJ2-7; D unresolved. This CDR3 is built from 16 residues. CDR1 MNHGY and CDR2 SAAAGT come from the germline V gene. Deletions cut 0 bases from V and 7 bases from J, with 19 bases between. The DNA for the CDR3 is TGTGCCAGCAGTTACTCGAGACGACCCCTCCCTACGGAGCAGTACTTC. This translates into CASSYSRRPLPTEQYF.

This clone was detected many times. This chain links TRBV6-8 with TRBJ1-1; no firm D call. The ends were cut back, 2 bases at V and 0 bases at J, with 7 bases in the middle. Per the germline V gene, CDR1 is MNHGY and CDR2 is SAAAGT. This CDR3 comprises 14 residues. Here the CDR3 DNA reads TGTGCCAGCAGTTACATAGGATTGAACACTGAAGCTTTCTTT. Its protein product is CASSYIGLNTEAFF.

The chain has TRBV18 and TRBJ2-3; D could derive from TRBD1 or TRBD2 (6 bases each). The V gene lost 6 bases and the J gene lost 4 bases, with 17 bases spanning the gap. CDR3 length: 15 residues. Germline values: CDR1 KGHSH, CDR2 LQKENI. CDR3 coding DNA: TGTGCCAGCTCCTCGACGAGGGGGGTAGCAGATACGCAGTATTTT. Encoded protein: CASSSTRGVADTQYF. Full variable domain (remainder filled in from reference TRBV18 and TRBJ2-3): NAGVMQNPRHLVRRRGQEARLRCSPMKGHSHVYWYRQLPEEGLKFMVYLQKENIIDESGMPKERFSAEFPKEGPSILRIQQVVRGDSAAYFCASSSTRGVADTQYFGPGTRLTVL.

In this sample, this clone is medium-sized. This sequence joins TRBV6-8 and TRBJ2-7; D unresolved. The germline V and J ends were trimmed by 6 bases and 2 bases, with 14 bases remaining between them. The CDR3 extends over 14 amino acids. Germline V CDR1 and CDR2: MNHGY, SAAAGT. CDR3 bases: TGTGCCAGCAGGGTAGGGCGAATTACCTACGAGCAGTACTTC. Translating it yields CASRVGRITYEQYF.

The V call is TRBV9, the J call TRBJ2-1; 12 nucleotides align to TRBD2. Germline values: CDR1 SGDLS, CDR2 YYNGEE. The CDR3 has 18 amino acids. V lost 0 bases and J lost 5; bases outside the gene matches: 9. CDR3 protein: CASSVASGRAGSDNEQFF. CDR3 nucleotide sequence: TGTGCCAGCAGCGTAGCTAGCGGGAGGGCTGGGTCGGACAATGAGCAGTTCTTC.

The rearrangement uses TRBV9 and TRBJ2-1; 10 nucleotides agree with TRBD2. V gave up 2 bases and J gave up 2 bases; unmatched junction bases: 4. Germline V gives CDR1 SGDLS, CDR2 YYNGEE. This CDR3 region has 16 residues. The CDR3 DNA is TGTGCCAGCAGCGTCGATCTAGCGGGAGCCTACAATGAGCAGTTCTTC. Residues: CASSVDLAGAYNEQFF.

This chain uses TRBV19 with TRBJ2-7; 7 positions agree with TRBD2. This CDR3 spans 11 amino acids. The V segment lost 6 bases and the J segment 9 bases; nucleotides outside the gene matches: 5. Germline loops: CDR1 LNHDA, CDR2 SQIVND (reference sequence). This CDR3 reads CASRGGVAQYF. The DNA of the CDR3 is TGTGCCAGTAGGGGAGGGGTAGCGCAGTACTTC.

The gene calls are TRBV6-7 and TRBJ2-2, with 10 bases lining up with TRBD1. TRBV6-7 is given ORF status, its function remaining uncertain. The length of the CDR3 is 14 residues. V shed 8 bases, J shed 1 base, and the junction held 1 base outside the gene matches. CDR3 nucleotides: TGTGCCAGCTGGGACAGGGGGAACACCGGGGAGCTGTTTTTT. Encoded protein: CASWDRGNTGELFF.

The rearrangement joins TRBV18 to TRBJ2-6; D gene ambiguous. Germline CDR1 KGHSH, CDR2 LQKENI. The CDR3 totals 15 residues. V lost 6 bases, J lost 1 base, and 10 bases lay in between. The CDR3 DNA sequence: TGTGCCAGCTCTCGAGCCAGTTCTGGGGCCAACGTCCTGACTTTC. This sequence encodes CASSRASSGANVLTF.

This sequence joins TRBV7-1 and TRBJ2-5; D may be TRBD1 (6 bases). TRBV7-1 is classed as an ORF, of uncertain function. CDR3 length: 15 residues. V gave up 5 bases and J gave up 4 bases, with 17 bases separating them. The DNA of the CDR3 is TGTGCCAGCAGCCCCAGGTGGGGGCGAGGAGAGACCCAGTACTTC. Encoded protein: CASSPRWGRGETQYF.

The chain recombines TRBV18 with TRBJ2-1, with D tentatively TRBD1 (6 bases). This CDR3 is 18 amino acids long. Germline V gene data show CDR1 as KGHSH and CDR2 as LQKENI. Trimming took 2 bases from V and 0 from J, leaving 17 bases between them. The DNA of the CDR3 is TGTGCCAGCTCACCATCTACGACAGGCCTAAGCTCCTACAATGAGCAGTTCTTC. Protein: CASSPSTTGLSSYNEQFF.

Ten or more counts support this clone. V and J are TRBV28 and TRBJ1-1; a weak D match, TRBD1 (5 bases). Germline values: CDR1 MDHEN, CDR2 SYDVKM. The CDR3 covers 15 residues. Trimming took 6 bases from V and 6 from J, leaving 20 bases between them. CDR3 protein: CASSRTGTGGAEAFF. The CDR3 DNA follows: TGTGCCAGCAGCCGAACCGGGACTGGGGGGGCTGAAGCTTTCTTT.

This clone was detected a few times. The chain carries TRBV6-7 and TRBJ2-7; TRBD1 aligns across 8 bases. TRBV6-7 counts as an open reading frame of uncertain function. V was pared by 4 bases and J by 5 bases, with 7 bases of the junction left unmatched. The CDR3 has 14 amino acids. The CDR3 nucleotides read TGTGCCAGCAGTTGGGACAGGCTACTCGACGAGCAGTACTTC. Its protein is CASSWDRLLDEQYF.

This clone was recorded a few times. The chain recombines TRBV28 with TRBJ2-5; 11 bases are shared with TRBD2. The CDR3 covers 16 residues. Germline values: CDR1 MDHEN, CDR2 SYDVKM. With 5 bases clipped from V and 5 bases from J, the junction kept 10 bases outside the gene matches. CDR3 loop: CASSALLAGVFETQYF. The CDR3 DNA follows: TGTGCCAGCAGTGCCCTACTAGCGGGAGTGTTCGAGACCCAGTACTTC. The whole variable domain, filled in from reference TRBV28 and TRBJ2-5, reads DVKVTQSSRYLVKRTGEKVFLECVQDMDHENMFWYRQDPGLGLRLIYFSYDVKMKEKGDIPEGYSVSREKKERFSLILESASTNQTSMYLCASSALLAGVFETQYFGPGTRLLVL.

In its sample, this clone was seen a few times. The rearrangement uses TRBV7-7 and TRBJ2-1; a weak D match, TRBD2 (5 bases). The CDR3 runs 16 residues. Germline CDR1 is SSHAT and CDR2 is FNYEAQ (reference sequence). V shed 3 bases and J shed 0 bases, with 12 bases lying between them. The CDR3 nucleotides are TGTGCCAGCAGCTTTGTCCAGCGGAGCTCCTACAATGAGCAGTTCTTC. Translating it yields CASSFVQRSSYNEQFF.

V gene TRBV6-8 combines with J gene TRBJ2-2; 7 bases line up with TRBD2. V shed 10 bases, J shed 0 bases, and the junction held 8 bases outside the gene matches. Germline CDR1 is MNHGY and CDR2 is SAAAGT. The CDR3 length is 15 residues. Here the CDR3 reads CATRAGTTNTGELFF. CDR3 nucleotide sequence: TGTGCCACAAGGGCCGGGACTACGAACACCGGGGAGCTGTTTTTT.

This chain links TRBV4-1 with TRBJ2-4; D is possibly TRBD1 (6 bases). Trimming removed 0 bases at V and 15 bases at J, with 18 bases between. The CDR3 consists of 14 residues. Germline CDR1 is MGHRA and CDR2 is YSYEKL. CDR3 protein: CASSQDGGGGRGYF. In nucleotides, the CDR3 is TGCGCCAGCAGCCAAGATGGAGGAGGCGGCAGGGGGTACTTC.

This clone was picked up a small number of times. The chain joins TRBV13 to TRBJ2-3; TRBD1 matches 7 bases. The germline V gene has CDR1 PRHDT and CDR2 FYEKMQ (reference sequence). This CDR3 contains 15 residues. After removal of 0 bases from V and 3 bases from J, the junction contained 3 bases not matched to a gene. CDR3 DNA sequence: TGTGCCAGCAGCTTAGGGACAGGGTTAACAGATACGCAGTATTTT. Its protein product is CASSLGTGLTDTQYF. Using reference TRBV13 and TRBJ2-3 for the parts outside the CDR3, the full variable domain is AAGVIQSPRHLIKEKRETATLKCYPIPRHDTVYWYQQGPGQDPQFLISFYEKMQSDKGSIPDRFSAQQFSDYHSELNMSSLELGDSALYFCASSLGTGLTDTQYFGPGTRLTVL.

The table lists this clone with many counts. The V and J genes are TRBV7-1 and TRBJ2-1, with 7 bases lining up with TRBD2. TRBV7-1 is given ORF status, its function remaining uncertain. The CDR3 is made up of 13 amino acids. V was clipped by 11 bases and J by 7 bases; unmatched bases: 11. The CDR3 loop reads CAGRAGVRNEQFF. The DNA of the CDR3 is TGTGCCGGACGGGCGGGAGTGCGGAATGAGCAGTTCTTC.

The chain carries TRBV6-8 and TRBJ2-7, with 8 bases fitting TRBD1. Trimming removed 5 bases from V and 6 bases from J; junction bases left unmatched: 9. Per the germline V gene, CDR1 is MNHGY and CDR2 is SAAAGT. The CDR3 is made up of 14 amino acids. CDR3 protein: CASSEYEDRAEQYF. CDR3 DNA: TGTGCCAGCAGTGAGTATGAGGACAGGGCCGAGCAGTACTTC.

This chain connects TRBV19 to TRBJ2-1; possibly TRBD1 or TRBD2 for D (5 bases each). Trimming left V 5 bases short and J 7 bases short, with 24 bases between. The CDR3 contains 17 residues. The germline V gene has CDR1 LNHDA and CDR2 SQIVND (reference sequence). CDR3 bases: TGTGCCAGTAGTCCCGGTAGGAGACTAAGAGGGGATAATGAGCAGTTCTTC. This translates into CASSPGRRLRGDNEQFF.

This rearrangement joins TRBV5-1 to TRBJ2-1; TRBD1 might be the D (5 bases). The CDR3 loop spans 17 amino acids. V gave up 3 bases and J gave up 7 bases, with 23 bases separating them. Germline assignment: CDR1 SGHRS and CDR2 YFSETQ. The CDR3 DNA is TGCGCCAGCAGCTCCTGGCCGACAGACACACTCTCTAATGAGCAGTTCTTC. This codes for CASSSWPTDTLSNEQFF.

A few counts support this clone. V and J are TRBV28 and TRBJ1-4; D ambiguous. V gave up 7 bases and J gave up 3 bases, with 12 bases separating them. The CDR3 is made up of 14 amino acids. The germline V gene has CDR1 MDHEN and CDR2 SYDVKM. The CDR3 DNA follows: TGTGCCAGCACCAACGGTGTGGCTAATGAAAAACTGTTTTTT. Its protein product is CASTNGVANEKLFF.

The chain uses TRBV29-1 and TRBJ2-7, with D tentatively TRBD1 or TRBD2 (5 bases each). Trimming cost V 6 bases and J 6 bases, with 18 bases left between them. This CDR3 is built from 13 residues. Germline-derived CDR1 and CDR2 are SQVTM and ANQGSEA. The CDR3 reads CSVRAPGSPEQYF. The CDR3 nucleotides are TGCAGCGTCCGGGCCCCAGGGAGCCCCGAGCAGTACTTC.